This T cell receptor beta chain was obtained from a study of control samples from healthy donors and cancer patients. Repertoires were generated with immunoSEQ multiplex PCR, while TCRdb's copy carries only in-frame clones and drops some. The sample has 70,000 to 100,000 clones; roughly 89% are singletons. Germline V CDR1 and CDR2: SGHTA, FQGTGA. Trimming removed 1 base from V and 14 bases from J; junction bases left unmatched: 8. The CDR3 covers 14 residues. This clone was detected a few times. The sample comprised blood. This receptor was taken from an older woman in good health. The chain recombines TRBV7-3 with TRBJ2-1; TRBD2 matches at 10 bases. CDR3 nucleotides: TGTGCCAGCAGCTTAAGCCCTAGCGGGGGTCCGAAGTTCTTC. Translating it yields CASSLSPSGGPKFF.